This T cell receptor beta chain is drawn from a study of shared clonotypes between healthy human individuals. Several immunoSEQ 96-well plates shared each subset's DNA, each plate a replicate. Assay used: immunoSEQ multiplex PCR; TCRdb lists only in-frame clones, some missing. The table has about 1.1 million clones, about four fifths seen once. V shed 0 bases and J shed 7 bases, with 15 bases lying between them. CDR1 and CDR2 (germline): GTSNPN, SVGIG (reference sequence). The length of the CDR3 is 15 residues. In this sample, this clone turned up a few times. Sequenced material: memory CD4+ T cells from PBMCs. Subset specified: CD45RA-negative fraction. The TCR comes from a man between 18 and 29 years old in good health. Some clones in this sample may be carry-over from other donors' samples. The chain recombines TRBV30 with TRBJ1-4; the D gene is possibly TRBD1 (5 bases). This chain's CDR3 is CAWSVPGARGEKLFF. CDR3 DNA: TGTGCCTGGAGTGTACCTGGGGCCCGGGGTGAAAAACTGTTTTTT.